This is a list of T cell receptor beta chains from one sample in a study of post-analysis software for immune sequencing data. TCRdb called the PCR reads again in MiXCR, with one record for every CDR3 protein. The data contain about 540,000 distinct CDR3 sequences, under 40% of them singletons. The sequencing sample was made of blood. The receptors originated from a girl between 2 and 17 years old with multiple sclerosis. The CDR3 runs from the conserved cysteine through the conserved F or W. Fields, in order: D gene, clone size, V gene, J gene, CDR3 protein, CDR3 DNA. A D gene is named only where the DNA matches it firmly. Only part of the rows carry a size: once, few, many, or a class if the clone is expanded.

d_call: TRBD1; clone_size: few; v_call: TRBV7-8; j_call: TRBJ2-1; cdr3_aa: CASSLQGVNSYNEQFF; cdr3_nt: TGTGCCAGCAGCTTACAGGGGGTAAACTCCTACAATGAGCAGTTCTTC
d_call: TRBD1; clone_size: few; v_call: TRBV10-3; j_call: TRBJ1-1; cdr3_aa: CAISERGGSEAFF; cdr3_nt: TGTGCCATCAGTGAGAGAGGGGGCTCTGAAGCTTTCTTT
d_call: -; clone_size: -; v_call: TRBV5-1; j_call: TRBJ1-2; cdr3_aa: CASSGWGGYGYTF; cdr3_nt: TGCGCCAGCAGCGGATGGGGGGGGTATGGCTACACCTTC
d_call: -; clone_size: -; v_call: TRBV18; j_call: TRBJ1-2; cdr3_aa: CASSHSTNYGYTF; cdr3_nt: TGTGCCAGCTCACACAGTACTAACTATGGCTACACCTTC
d_call: TRBD2; clone_size: -; v_call: TRBV27; j_call: TRBJ2-5; cdr3_aa: CASSLGYRTSGLRETQYF; cdr3_nt: TGTGCCAGCAGTTTAGGATATCGGACTAGCGGGTTACGGGAGACCCAGTACTTC
d_call: -; clone_size: few; v_call: TRBV6-5; j_call: TRBJ2-1; cdr3_aa: CASSYVPLQSWNEQFF; cdr3_nt: TGTGCCAGCAGTTACGTCCCGTTACAGAGCTGGAATGAGCAGTTCTTC
d_call: -; clone_size: -; v_call: TRBV5-4; j_call: TRBJ1-1; cdr3_aa: CASSLAHPSMNTEAFF; cdr3_nt: TGTGCCAGCAGCTTGGCCCATCCGAGCATGAACACTGAAGCTTTCTTT
d_call: -; clone_size: -; v_call: TRBV5-5; j_call: TRBJ1-4; cdr3_aa: CASSMSGTSNEKLFF; cdr3_nt: TGTGCCAGCAGTATGTCCGGGACTAGTAATGAAAAACTGTTTTTT
d_call: TRBD2; clone_size: -; v_call: TRBV6-6; j_call: TRBJ2-1; cdr3_aa: CASSYIAGGPTYNEQFF; cdr3_nt: TGTGCCAGCAGTTATATAGCGGGGGGCCCCACCTACAATGAGCAGTTCTTC
d_call: -; clone_size: -; v_call: TRBV28; j_call: TRBJ2-5; cdr3_aa: CASKSGPQETQYF; cdr3_nt: TGTGCCAGCAAGAGCGGACCTCAAGAGACCCAGTACTTC
d_call: -; clone_size: -; v_call: TRBV10-1; j_call: TRBJ1-2; cdr3_aa: CASSESTGPTHNYGYTF; cdr3_nt: TGCGCCAGCAGTGAGTCAACAGGGCCGACACATAACTATGGCTACACCTTC
d_call: TRBD2; clone_size: few; v_call: TRBV6-1; j_call: TRBJ2-2; cdr3_aa: CASMRSSGGSGELFF; cdr3_nt: TGTGCCAGCATGAGGTCTAGCGGGGGTTCCGGGGAGCTGTTTTTT
d_call: TRBD1; clone_size: -; v_call: TRBV7-3; j_call: TRBJ2-1; cdr3_aa: CASSRAGGSETQFF; cdr3_nt: TGTGCCAGCAGCCGAGCAGGGGGCAGTGAGACCCAGTTCTTC
d_call: -; clone_size: -; v_call: TRBV7-2; j_call: TRBJ1-6; cdr3_aa: CASSLAGGSSPLHF; cdr3_nt: TGTGCCAGCAGCTTAGCAGGGGGAAGTTCACCCCTCCACTTT
d_call: TRBD1; clone_size: few; v_call: TRBV6-5; j_call: TRBJ2-7; cdr3_aa: CASRPGQGDEQYF; cdr3_nt: TGTGCCAGCAGACCCGGACAGGGGGACGAGCAGTACTTC
d_call: -; clone_size: few; v_call: TRBV6-1; j_call: TRBJ2-7; cdr3_aa: CASGDVGSYEQYF; cdr3_nt: TGTGCCAGCGGGGACGTCGGCTCCTACGAGCAGTACTTC
d_call: TRBD1; clone_size: -; v_call: TRBV5-1; j_call: TRBJ2-3; cdr3_aa: CASSGGQGVADTQYF; cdr3_nt: TGCGCCAGCAGCGGGGGACAGGGAGTTGCAGATACGCAGTATTTT
d_call: TRBD2; clone_size: -; v_call: TRBV20-1; j_call: TRBJ2-3; cdr3_aa: CSARRSGGALDTQYF; cdr3_nt: TGCAGTGCTAGGCGTAGCGGGGGGGCGTTAGATACGCAGTATTTT
d_call: -; clone_size: few; v_call: TRBV11-2; j_call: TRBJ2-7; cdr3_aa: CASSLGAGTPYEQYF; cdr3_nt: TGTGCCAGCAGCTTAGGGGCCGGGACACCCTACGAGCAGTACTTC
d_call: -; clone_size: -; v_call: TRBV24-1; j_call: TRBJ2-5; cdr3_aa: CATRNEANTQETQYF; cdr3_nt: TGTGCCACCAGGAACGAGGCAAACACCCAAGAGACCCAGTACTTC
d_call: TRBD2; clone_size: few; v_call: TRBV4-1; j_call: TRBJ2-3; cdr3_aa: CASSQEGGGAADTQYF; cdr3_nt: TGCGCCAGCAGCCAAGAAGGCGGGGGGGCTGCAGATACGCAGTATTTT
d_call: TRBD1; clone_size: -; v_call: TRBV5-1; j_call: TRBJ1-4; cdr3_aa: CASSRSGGGNEKLFF; cdr3_nt: TGCGCCAGCAGCAGATCAGGGGGCGGTAATGAAAAACTGTTTTTT
d_call: TRBD1; clone_size: once; v_call: TRBV5-1; j_call: TRBJ1-2; cdr3_aa: CASSSRDRDYGYTF; cdr3_nt: TGCGCCAGCAGCTCCCGGGACAGGGACTATGGCTACACCTTC
d_call: -; clone_size: -; v_call: TRBV6-1; j_call: TRBJ2-5; cdr3_aa: CASSVRGPQETRYF; cdr3_nt: TGTGCCAGCAGTGTAAGGGGTCCCCAAGAGACCCGGTACTTC
d_call: -; clone_size: -; v_call: TRBV7-9; j_call: TRBJ2-7; cdr3_aa: CASSCGLGSYEQYF; cdr3_nt: TGTGCCAGCAGCTGCGGCCTGGGGTCCTACGAGCAGTACTTC
d_call: TRBD2; clone_size: -; v_call: TRBV10-3; j_call: TRBJ2-2; cdr3_aa: CAISEGLAGGTNTGELFF; cdr3_nt: TGTGCCATCAGTGAGGGACTAGCGGGGGGGACGAACACCGGGGAGCTGTTTTTT
d_call: TRBD1; clone_size: -; v_call: TRBV24-1; j_call: TRBJ2-7; cdr3_aa: CATSDLGQDGYEQYF; cdr3_nt: TGTGCCACCAGTGATTTGGGACAGGATGGGTACGAGCAGTACTTC
d_call: TRBD2; clone_size: few; v_call: TRBV7-2; j_call: TRBJ2-5; cdr3_aa: CASSPGKRGQETQYF; cdr3_nt: TGTGCCAGCAGCCCCGGTAAGCGGGGCCAAGAGACCCAGTACTTC
d_call: -; clone_size: -; v_call: TRBV24-1; j_call: TRBJ1-1; cdr3_aa: CATGDSSLNTEAFF; cdr3_nt: TGTGCCACCGGTGATTCTTCACTGAACACTGAAGCTTTCTTT
d_call: -; clone_size: few; v_call: TRBV15; j_call: TRBJ2-3; cdr3_aa: CATSSPSDGTDTQYF; cdr3_nt: TGTGCCACCAGCAGTCCGAGCGATGGTACAGATACGCAGTATTTT